This T cell receptor (beta chain) was observed in a study of T cells in tuberculosis. TCRdb's table, derived via immunoSEQ multiplex PCR, lists solely in-frame clones and lacks some. The sample carries roughly 30,000 clones, roughly 88% recorded once. This sample's time point: new active TB diagnosis, blood taken before or within 7 days of starting treatment. Germline CDR1 reads MNHEY; CDR2 reads SMNVEV (reference sequence). V gave up 0 bases and J gave up 10 bases; unmatched junction bases: 5. The CDR3 spans 14 residues. This clone was recorded a few times. The chain combines TRBV27 with TRBJ1-5; 8 positions agree with TRBD1. The source material was PBMCs, sampled at tuberculosis diagnosis. This TCR came from an adult with tuberculosis. DNA for the CDR3: TGTGCCAGCAGTTTATCGGACAGGGTTATCCCCCAGCATTTT. It translates to CASSLSDRVIPQHF.